Reported below is one TCR beta chain. Looked up from germline, CDR1 is SGHTA and CDR2 is FQGTGA. The CDR3 spans 15 residues. V was clipped by 0 bases and J by 4 bases, with 9 bases between them. The entry originates in a study of T cell responses to AZD1222 COVID-19 vaccine. Profiling relied on immunoSEQ multiplex PCR, and the TCRdb table lists in-frame clones only, not all of them. Among 100,000 to 150,000 clones listed, roughly 92% were seen once. The sequencing used peripheral blood, collected 28 days after the second AZD1222 dose. The rearrangement joins TRBV7-3 to TRBJ2-2, with D unresolved. The sequence was obtained from an adult who received the AZD1222 COVID-19 vaccine. The CDR3 DNA reads as TGTGCCAGCAGCTTAACGAAAAGGGCCACCGGGGAGCTGTTTTTT. Its translation is CASSLTKRATGELFF.